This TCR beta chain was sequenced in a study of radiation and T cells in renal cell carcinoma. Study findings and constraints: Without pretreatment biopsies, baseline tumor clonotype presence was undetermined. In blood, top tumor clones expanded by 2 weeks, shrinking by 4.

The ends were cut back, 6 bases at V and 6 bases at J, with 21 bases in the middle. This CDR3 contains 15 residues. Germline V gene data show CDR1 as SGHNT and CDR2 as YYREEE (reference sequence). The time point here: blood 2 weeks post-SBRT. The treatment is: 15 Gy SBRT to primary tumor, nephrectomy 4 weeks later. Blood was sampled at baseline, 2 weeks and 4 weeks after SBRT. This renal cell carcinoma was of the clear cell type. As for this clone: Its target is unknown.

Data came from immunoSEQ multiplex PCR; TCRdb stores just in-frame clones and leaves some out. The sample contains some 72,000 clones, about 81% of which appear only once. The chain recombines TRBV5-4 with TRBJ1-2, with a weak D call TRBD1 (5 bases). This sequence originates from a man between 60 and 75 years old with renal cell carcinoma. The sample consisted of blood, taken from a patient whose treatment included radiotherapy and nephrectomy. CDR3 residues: CASTSTGRGTDGYTF. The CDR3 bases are TGTGCCAGCACCTCAACGGGACGAGGTACTGATGGCTACACCTTC.